The 21 T cell receptor beta chains given below trace back to one sample, sequenced in a study of response to subunit inactivated influenza vaccine. TCRdb itself ran the RT-PCR reads through MiXCR, one entry per CDR3 protein. The data show hundreds of thousands of distinct CDR3 sequences, 12% to 15% seen once. This specimen was PBMCs from blood, taken approximately 15 days before vaccination. The receptors stem from a man aged 45-65 years who received an inactivated influenza vaccine.

CDR3 residues: CASSSRYSTDTQYF. The CDR3 region has the DNA TGTGCCAGCAGCTCCCGATATTCTACAGATACGCAGTATTTT. The genes are TRBV7-6 and TRBJ2-3; D not certain. V dropped 4 bases and J dropped 3 bases, with 11 bases sitting between them. The CDR3 runs 14 residues. Germline CDR1 is SGHVS and CDR2 is FNYEAQ.

Only a few counts were recorded for this clonotype. V is TRBV4-1 and J is TRBJ2-7; 9 bases line up with TRBD2. The CDR3 totals 18 residues. Germline CDR1 reads MGHRA; CDR2 reads YSYEKL. V lost 1 base, J lost 6 bases, and 16 bases stayed unmatched. The CDR3 sequence: CASSQVVGNSGGVREQYF. As DNA, the CDR3 is TGCGCCAGCAGCCAAGTGGTTGGGAATAGCGGGGGAGTTCGCGAGCAGTACTTC.

This clonotype was seen a single time. The chain carries TRBV28 and TRBJ2-1; D possibly corresponds to TRBD2 (5 bases). The length of the CDR3 is 12 residues. V was clipped by 3 bases and J by 16 bases, with 16 bases between them. Germline lookup yields CDR1 MDHEN and CDR2 SYDVKM. The CDR3 sequence: CASSFRSGKQFF. The CDR3 nucleotides are TGTGCCAGCAGTTTTAGGTCGGGAAAACAATTCTTC.

The chain uses TRBV12-3 or TRBV12-4 and TRBJ2-7; 9 nucleotides match TRBD1. V gave up 6 bases and J gave up 2 bases; unmatched junction bases: 11. This CDR3 is 16 amino acids long. The CDR3 DNA reads as TGTGCCAGCAGCGGTCCTCGACAGGGGGGTCCCTACGAGCAGTACTTC. Translating gives CASSGPRQGGPYEQYF.

This clonotype was detected ten times or more. This chain connects TRBV2 to TRBJ2-3; 8 bases agree with TRBD1. After removal of 6 bases from V and 4 bases from J, the junction contained 9 bases not matched to a gene. CDR1 and CDR2 (germline): SNHLY, FYNNEI. The CDR3 runs 15 residues. The CDR3, as DNA: TGTGCCAGCAGCCTCGGACAGGGATGGCCAGATACGCAGTATTTT. Its translation is CASSLGQGWPDTQYF.

This clonotype was counted a few times. J is TRBJ2-6 and V is TRBV29-1; D remains unclear. Germline V gene data show CDR1 as SQVTM and CDR2 as ANQGSEA. V was trimmed by 8 bases and J by 0 bases, leaving 8 bases between them. The CDR3 covers 13 residues. CDR3 sequence: CSTTSSGANVLTF. The CDR3 nucleotides read TGCAGCACGACCAGCTCTGGGGCCAACGTCCTGACTTTC.

This clonotype was seen a few times. The chain employs TRBV7-9 and TRBJ2-1, with D unclear. V gave up 3 bases and J gave up 7 bases, with 16 bases separating them. Looked up from germline, CDR1 is SEHNR and CDR2 is FQNEAQ (reference sequence). The length of the CDR3 is 15 residues. CDR3 nucleotide sequence: TGTGCCAGCAGCTTTTCCCCCACCTTGGGGAATGAGCAGTTCTTC. Encoded protein: CASSFSPTLGNEQFF.

The table lists this clonotype with a few counts. The chain links TRBV4-2 to TRBJ2-7, with D unresolved. CDR3 length: 15 residues. Germline V gene data show CDR1 as LGHNA and CDR2 as YNFKEQ. V was trimmed by 0 bases and J by 6 bases, leaving 15 bases between them. CDR3 protein: CASSQEITTVREQYF. The CDR3 DNA follows: TGTGCCAGCAGCCAAGAAATTACCACGGTTCGCGAGCAGTACTTC.

The chain recombines TRBV19 with TRBJ2-1; a weak D match, TRBD1 (6 bases). The V end was cut by 5 bases, the J end by 2 bases, with 13 bases between. The germline gives CDR1 LNHDA, CDR2 SQIVND (reference sequence). CDR3 size: 15 residues. The CDR3 nucleotides are TGTGCCAGTAGTCGGGACAAATGGACCTACAATGAGCAGTTCTTC. Amino acids: CASSRDKWTYNEQFF.

J is TRBJ1-6 and V is TRBV20-1, with D possibly TRBD1 on 6 matching bases. Germline V lookup: CDR1 DFQATT, CDR2 SNEGSKA (reference sequence). The length of the CDR3 is 15 residues. The ends were cut back, 0 bases at V and 9 bases at J, with 15 bases in the middle. The CDR3 DNA is TGCAGTGCTAGAGATGTCACAGGGCACCGTTCACCCCTCCACTTT. This sequence encodes CSARDVTGHRSPLHF.

This clonotype was observed a few times. The chain carries TRBV5-1 and TRBJ2-7, with 8 bases fitting TRBD1. After removal of 4 bases from V and 3 bases from J, the junction contained 6 bases not matched to a gene. The CDR3 consists of 14 residues. CDR1 and CDR2 (germline): SGHRS, YFSETQ. CDR3 sequence: CASSRTGRIYEQYF. The DNA of the CDR3 is TGCGCCAGCAGCCGGACAGGGAGAATCTACGAGCAGTACTTC.

In this sample, this clonotype turned up many times. J is TRBJ1-3 and V is TRBV10-3; 7 bases are shared with TRBD1. V gave up 6 bases and J gave up 4 bases; unmatched junction bases: 9. Germline V gives CDR1 ENHRY, CDR2 SYGVKD. The CDR3 totals 15 residues. CDR3 protein: CAISPQGSTGNTIYF. Written as DNA, the CDR3 is TGTGCCATCAGCCCACAGGGGAGTACCGGAAACACCATATATTTT.

This clonotype was observed many times. CDR3 sequence: CASSPQGLAGEETQYF. CDR3 in DNA: TGCGCCAGCAGCCCACAAGGACTAGCGGGGGAAGAGACCCAGTACTTC. The rearrangement uses TRBV5-1 and TRBJ2-5; 13 nucleotides agree with TRBD2. This CDR3 has 16 amino acids. Trimming cost V 4 bases and J 3 bases; bases outside gene matches: 6. Germline CDR1 and CDR2: SGHRS and YFSETQ. Variable domain in full (rest from reference TRBV5-1 and TRBJ2-5): KAGVTQTPRYLIKTRGQQVTLSCSPISGHRSVSWYQQTPGQGLQFLFEYFSETQRNKGNFPGRFSGRQFSNSRSEMNVSTLELGDSALYLCASSPQGLAGEETQYFGPGTRLLVL.

The chain joins TRBV20-1 to TRBJ1-1; D remains unclear. CDR1 DFQATT and CDR2 SNEGSKA come from the germline V gene (reference sequence). Trimming removed 7 bases from V and 2 bases from J, with 14 bases in between. The CDR3 has 13 residues. CDR3 sequence reads: CSVSHGRNTEAFF. The CDR3, as DNA: TGCAGTGTCAGCCACGGTCGAAACACTGAAGCTTTCTTT.

This clonotype showed up just once. The chain employs TRBV15 and TRBJ2-5; tentatively, D is TRBD1 (5 bases). The CDR3 loop spans 14 amino acids. V lost 2 bases and J 1 base, leaving 8 bases between the germline ends. Germline CDR1 reads LNHNV; CDR2 reads YYDKDF (reference sequence). DNA for the CDR3: TGTGCCACCAGCAGATCGACAGCCCAAGAGACCCAGTACTTC. Its protein is CATSRSTAQETQYF.

The sample holds many counts of this clonotype. The rearrangement uses TRBV3-1 and TRBJ2-7; the match to TRBD2 covers 10 bases. The germline gives CDR1 LGHDT, CDR2 YNNKEL (reference sequence). This CDR3 contains 14 residues. J gave up 6 bases and V 2 bases, and 4 bases lay outside the gene matches. The CDR3 nucleotides read TGTGCCAGCAGCCAACGCTTAGCGGGAGGCGAGCAGTACTTC. This gives the protein CASSQRLAGGEQYF.

The chain uses TRBV27 and TRBJ2-1, with 7 bases that match TRBD1. The CDR3 is 15 residues long. V was pared by 6 bases and J by 3 bases, with 8 bases of the junction left unmatched. CDR1 is MNHEY and CDR2 is SMNVEV in the germline V gene (reference sequence). The CDR3 nucleotides read TGTGCCAGCAGCCAAACCTGGGACAGCTACAATGAGCAGTTCTTC. Translation: CASSQTWDSYNEQFF.

This clonotype appeared a few times. The chain recombines TRBV7-2 with TRBJ2-1, with D unresolved. The CDR3 consists of 13 residues. Trimming removed 3 bases at V and 7 bases at J, with 10 bases between. Germline V lookup: CDR1 SGHTA, CDR2 FQGNSA. The CDR3, as DNA: TGTGCCAGCAGCTTGTATCATGGAAATGAGCAGTTCTTC. It specifies CASSLYHGNEQFF.

V gene TRBV24-1 combines with J gene TRBJ2-2, with TRBD1 identical over 7 bases. Germline V lookup: CDR1 KGHDR, CDR2 SFDVKD. The CDR3 loop spans 18 amino acids. The J segment lost 0 bases and the V segment lost 3 bases, leaving 9 bases of the junction unmatched. CDR3 nucleotides: TGTGCCACCAGTGATCCTTCAGCAGACAGGGCGAACACCGGGGAGCTGTTTTTT. Protein: CATSDPSADRANTGELFF.

V gene TRBV12-3 or TRBV12-4 combines with J gene TRBJ2-7, with D perhaps matching TRBD1 (5 bases). V was clipped by 7 bases and J by 2 bases, with 18 bases between them. This CDR3 is 15 amino acids long. For the CDR3, the DNA is TGTGCCAGCACGCTTGGGGCTAGGCAAGCCTACGAGCAGTACTTC. Translating gives CASTLGARQAYEQYF.

This clonotype was observed a few times. The chain combines TRBV15 with TRBJ2-3, with 8 positions matching TRBD2. V trimming: 0 bases; J trimming: 5 bases; junction bases outside the gene matches: 7. This CDR3 is 16 amino acids long. CDR1 and CDR2 from the germline V gene are LNHNV and YYDKDF (reference sequence). The CDR3 bases are TGTGCCACCAGCAGAGATCACGGCGGGAGGATAGATACGCAGTATTTT. Its translation is CATSRDHGGRIDTQYF.